Listed below are T cell receptor beta chains from one sample, sequenced in a study of cytomegalovirus exposure and HLA in healthy donors. The data were produced by immunoSEQ multiplex PCR, yet TCRdb's version contains in-frame clones alone and is incomplete. The table shows 100,000 or so clones, with 76% occurring only once. Specimen: PBMCs. The receptors originated from a middle-aged man in good health and CMV-seropositive. CDR3s include the opening cysteine and the closing phenylalanine or tryptophan. Each record gives: J gene, D gene, clone size, V gene, CDR3 protein, CDR3 DNA. A D gene is named only where the DNA matches it firmly. Clone size, where shown, is once, few, many, or a class for clones that have expanded.

>TRBJ1-1|-|few|TRBV9
CASSAGRGAFGTEAFF
TGTGCCAGCAGTGCCGGGAGGGGCGCATTTGGCACTGAAGCTTTCTTT
>TRBJ1-5|-|-|TRBV7-9
CASSLAVVGQPQHF
TGTGCCAGCAGCTTAGCGGTCGTTGGCCAGCCCCAGCATTTT
>TRBJ1-6|-|-|TRBV9
CASSVGGRSPLHF
TGTGCCAGCAGCGTAGGGGGGCGATCACCCCTCCACTTT
>TRBJ1-2|-|once|TRBV28
CASSPYTGRIYGYTF
TGTGCCAGCAGTCCGTACACTGGGAGGATATATGGCTACACCTTC
>TRBJ2-2|-|few|TRBV6-5
CASQGHANTGELFF
TGTGCCAGCCAGGGACACGCGAACACCGGGGAGCTGTTTTTT
>TRBJ2-7|TRBD1|-|TRBV7-3
CASSLPGDRDFSESYEQYF
TGTGCCAGCAGCTTGCCCGGGGACAGGGACTTCTCGGAATCCTACGAGCAGTACTTC
>TRBJ2-7|-|-|TRBV19
CASSVVPSRESSGSYEQYF
TGTGCCAGTAGTGTAGTCCCCTCGCGGGAATCATCTGGCTCCTACGAGCAGTACTTC
>TRBJ2-7|TRBD2|-|TRBV6-5
CASSYSGGGGYEQYF
TGTGCCAGCAGTTACTCGGGCGGGGGAGGCTACGAGCAGTACTTC
>TRBJ2-3|TRBD2|-|TRBV4-2
CASSQDRAGSGGTDTQYF
TGTGCCAGCAGCCAAGATCGGGCGGGTAGCGGGGGCACAGATACGCAGTATTTT
>TRBJ2-1|-|-|TRBV4-1
CASSQAGQPLRDEQFF
TGCGCCAGCAGCCAAGCTGGACAGCCCCTTAGGGATGAGCAGTTCTTC
>TRBJ2-2|TRBD2|-|TRBV19
CASSIVVAGGAGELFF
TGTGCCAGTAGTATCGTAGTGGCGGGAGGGGCCGGGGAGCTGTTTTTT
>TRBJ1-4|-|-|TRBV5-6
CASSFGAINEKLFF
TGTGCCAGCAGCTTTGGGGCGATTAATGAAAAACTGTTTTTT
>TRBJ1-1|-|-|TRBV10-3
CAISESPGRGMNTEAFF
TGTGCCATCAGTGAGTCCCCAGGGCGCGGGATGAACACTGAAGCTTTCTTT
>TRBJ1-2|TRBD1|-|TRBV7-9
CASSTLRDRVLYGYTF
TGTGCCAGCAGCACTCTACGGGACAGAGTCCTCTATGGCTACACCTTC
>TRBJ1-5|-|-|TRBV11-2
CASSLDHQEQPQHF
TGTGCCAGCAGCTTAGACCACCAAGAGCAGCCCCAGCATTTT
>TRBJ1-4|-|-|TRBV6-6
CASSRQEKLFF
TGTGCCAGCAGCAGACAGGAAAAACTGTTTTTT
>TRBJ2-7|-|-|TRBV5-4
CASRIQGIHEQYF
TGTGCCAGCAGGATCCAGGGAATCCACGAGCAGTACTTC
>TRBJ2-2|-|few|TRBV30
CAWSARTTPNTGELFF
TGTGCCTGGAGTGCAAGGACTACACCCAACACCGGGGAGCTGTTTTTT
>TRBJ2-1|TRBD2|-|TRBV9
CASNDRSGSLDEQFF
TGTGCCAGCAACGATAGAAGCGGGAGTTTAGATGAGCAGTTCTTC
>TRBJ2-2|TRBD2|-|TRBV4-1
CASSQGASGATGELFF
TGCGCCAGCAGCCAAGGGGCTAGCGGGGCCACCGGGGAGCTGTTTTTT
>TRBJ2-1|-|-|TRBV27
CASSLWGGGTSRNEQFF
TGTGCCAGCAGTTTATGGGGTGGCGGGACCTCTCGGAATGAGCAGTTCTTC
>TRBJ2-5|TRBD2|once|TRBV5-1
CASSPLSGRRETQYF
TGCGCCAGCAGCCCACTTAGCGGGAGAAGAGAGACCCAGTACTTC
>TRBJ2-1|TRBD1|-|TRBV11-2
CASSSGTGVDEQFF
TGTGCCAGCAGCTCCGGGACAGGGGTCGATGAGCAGTTCTTC
>TRBJ2-3|TRBD1|-|TRBV11-3
CASSLGDRGVPDTQYF
TGTGCCAGCAGCTTAGGCGACAGGGGGGTTCCAGATACGCAGTATTTT
>TRBJ1-2|TRBD1|few|TRBV15
CATSRGRDRVYGYTF
TGTGCCACCAGCAGAGGAAGGGACAGGGTCTATGGCTACACCTTC
>TRBJ2-3|TRBD2|-|TRBV10-3
CAIIYSGGATDTQYF
TGTGCCATCATATACAGCGGGGGGGCGACAGATACGCAGTATTTT
>TRBJ1-5|-|-|TRBV12-5
CASGLDPVNQPQHF
TGTGCTAGTGGTTTAGATCCGGTGAATCAGCCCCAGCATTTT
>TRBJ2-7|TRBD1|few|TRBV7-9
CASSSTMTGGEQYF
TGTGCCAGCAGCTCTACCATGACAGGGGGCGAGCAGTACTTC
>TRBJ1-3|-|-|TRBV5-6
CASSLGVSAGSTIYF
TGTGCCAGCAGCTTAGGAGTGAGTGCTGGAAGCACCATATATTTT
>TRBJ2-3|-|-|TRBV6-5
CASSYRGDTQYF
TGTGCCAGCAGTTACCGGGGAGATACGCAGTATTTT
>TRBJ2-1|TRBD2|-|TRBV6-4
CASSSREGLNEQFF
TGTGCCAGCAGTTCCCGGGAGGGCCTTAATGAGCAGTTCTTC
>TRBJ2-3|TRBD2|-|TRBV5-1
CASSLTGGPEDTQYF
TGCGCCAGCAGCTTAACGGGAGGGCCGGAGGATACGCAGTATTTT
>TRBJ2-2|TRBD1|few|TRBV5-4
CASSWGQGANTGELFF
TGTGCCAGCAGCTGGGGACAGGGGGCGAACACCGGGGAGCTGTTTTTT
>TRBJ2-7|TRBD2|-|TRBV18
CASSRSGSGSYEQYF
TGTGCCAGCTCTCGGAGCGGGAGTGGGTCCTACGAGCAGTACTTC
>TRBJ1-4|TRBD1|few|TRBV7-2
CASSPQTGINEKLFF
TGTGCCAGCAGCCCGCAGACAGGGATTAATGAAAAACTGTTTTTT
>TRBJ1-4|-|-|TRBV19
CASSVTGSGEKLFF
TGTGCCAGTAGTGTTACAGGGTCAGGTGAAAAACTGTTTTTT
>TRBJ1-4|TRBD1|-|TRBV4-3
CASSPTGDNEKLFF
TGCGCCAGCAGCCCGACAGGGGATAATGAAAAACTGTTTTTT
>TRBJ1-4|TRBD1|few|TRBV15
CATSRRTGDNEKLFF
TGTGCCACCAGCAGAAGGACAGGGGATAATGAAAAACTGTTTTTT
>TRBJ2-1|TRBD2|-|TRBV7-8
CASSLSLAGEDNEQFF
TGTGCCAGCAGCTTATCTCTAGCGGGGGAAGACAATGAGCAGTTCTTC
>TRBJ1-2|-|-|TRBV4-2
CASSTQDNYGYTF
TGTGCCAGCAGCACACAGGATAACTATGGCTACACCTTC
>TRBJ1-4|TRBD1|-|TRBV19
CASSEDRGRTNEKLFF
TGTGCCAGTAGTGAGGACAGGGGGCGAACTAATGAAAAACTGTTTTTT
>TRBJ2-6|-|-|TRBV7-3
CASSLHRTAGANGLTF
TGTGCCAGCAGCTTGCACCGGACAGCTGGGGCCAACGGCCTGACTTTC
>TRBJ2-7|-|few|TRBV2
CASSAHHQTEF
TGTGCCAGCAGTGCCCACCATCAGACGGAGTTC
>TRBJ2-1|TRBD2|-|TRBV19
CASSIGTSVYNEQFF
TGTGCCAGTAGTATAGGGACTAGCGTCTACAATGAGCAGTTCTTC
>TRBJ1-2|TRBD1|few|TRBV10-3
CAVQGSNYGYTF
TGTGCCGTACAGGGGTCTAACTATGGCTACACCTTC
>TRBJ2-1|-|-|TRBV5-1
CASSLGHPGERYNEQFF
TGCGCCAGCAGCTTGGGCCACCCGGGGGAGAGGTACAATGAGCAGTTCTTC
>TRBJ2-1|TRBD2|once|TRBV11-2
CASSLRLAANEQFF
TGTGCCAGCAGCTTAAGGCTAGCGGCCAATGAGCAGTTCTTC
>TRBJ2-7|TRBD1|few|TRBV7-6
CASSPGQGARYEQYF
TGTGCCAGCAGCCCAGGACAGGGGGCTCGGTACGAGCAGTACTTC
>TRBJ1-1|-|-|TRBV7-2
CASSSNSGLLNTEAFF
TGTGCCAGCAGCTCCAACTCAGGCTTGTTGAACACTGAAGCTTTCTTT
>TRBJ1-2|-|-|TRBV19
CASSIEYRPHYGYTF
TGTGCCAGTAGTATAGAATACAGGCCCCACTATGGCTACACCTTC
>TRBJ2-3|TRBD2|-|TRBV11-2
CASSLGLADTQYF
TGTGCCAGCAGCTTGGGACTAGCAGATACGCAGTATTTT
>TRBJ2-6|TRBD1|-|TRBV10-2
CASSDLTGGAPGANVLTF
TGCGCCAGCAGTGATCTTACAGGGGGCGCCCCTGGGGCCAACGTCCTGACTTTC
>TRBJ1-1|-|few|TRBV7-3
CASSLNAGLNTEAFF
TGTGCCAGCAGCCTAAACGCAGGGTTAAACACTGAAGCTTTCTTT
>TRBJ2-2|TRBD2|-|TRBV28
CASSLQTSGGSGELFF
TGTGCCAGCAGTTTACAGACGAGCGGGGGGTCCGGGGAGCTGTTTTTT
>TRBJ2-5|TRBD2|-|TRBV4-2
CASSHYGTSGGPLVLQQETQYF
TGTGCCAGCAGCCATTACGGGACTAGCGGGGGCCCCCTAGTTTTACAACAAGAGACCCAGTACTTC